The present T cell receptor beta chain was sequenced within a study of a mutant IDH1 vaccine in newly diagnosed glioma. Study-wide results and caveats: Detectable vaccine-induced immune responses arose in 93.3% of patients. With respect to changes in top peripheral T cell clonotypes, pseudoprogression seemed unrelated.

Assay used: immunoSEQ multiplex PCR; TCRdb lists only in-frame clones, some missing. The sample comprises tens of thousands of clones, around 84% of which are singletons, and approximately 9.1% rests with the top ten. The time point is: week 11, during vaccination. A single vaccine dose contained 300 ug of mutant IDH1 20-mer peptide, and topical imiquimod was used with it. Newly diagnosed WHO grade 3 or 4 IDH1-mutant, ATRX-lost astrocytomas were identified in the donors. The V end lost 8 bases, the J end lost 8 bases, and 15 bases lay between the germline ends. This CDR3 region has 13 residues. Germline CDR1 reads LGHNA; CDR2 reads YNFKEQ. With regard to this clone: The antigen is unknown.

The sequence was collected from a woman in her forties or fifties with glioma. The sequencing used PBMCs, collected from a glioma patient whose treatment included an IDH1 peptide vaccine. The chain combines TRBV4-2 with TRBJ1-4; possible D gene TRBD1, 6 bases. CDR3 in DNA: TGTGCCAGCCAAGGGGGGTCTGGCGAAAAACTGTTTTTT. This gives the protein CASQGGSGEKLFF.